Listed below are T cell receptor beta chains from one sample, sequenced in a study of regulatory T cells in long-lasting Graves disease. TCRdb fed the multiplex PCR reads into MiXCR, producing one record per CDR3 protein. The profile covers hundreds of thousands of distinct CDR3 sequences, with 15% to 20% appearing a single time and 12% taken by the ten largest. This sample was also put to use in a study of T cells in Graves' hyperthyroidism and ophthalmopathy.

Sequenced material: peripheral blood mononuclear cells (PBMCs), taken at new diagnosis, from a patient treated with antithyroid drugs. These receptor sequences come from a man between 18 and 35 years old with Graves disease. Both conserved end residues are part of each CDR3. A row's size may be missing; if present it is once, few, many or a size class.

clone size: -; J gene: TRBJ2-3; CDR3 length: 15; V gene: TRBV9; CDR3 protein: CASSVAAGSTDTQYF
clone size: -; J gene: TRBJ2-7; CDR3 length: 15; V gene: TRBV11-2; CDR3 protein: CASSWGGTGSCEQYF
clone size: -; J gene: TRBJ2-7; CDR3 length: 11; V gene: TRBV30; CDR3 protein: CAWTGGFEQYF
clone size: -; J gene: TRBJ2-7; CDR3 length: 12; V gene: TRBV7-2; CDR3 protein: CASSSQGAEQYF
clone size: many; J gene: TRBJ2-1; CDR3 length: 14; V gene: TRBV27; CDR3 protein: CASTSGTVYNEQFF
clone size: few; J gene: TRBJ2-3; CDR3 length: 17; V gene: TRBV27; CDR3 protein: CASKPGGLAGGSDTQYF
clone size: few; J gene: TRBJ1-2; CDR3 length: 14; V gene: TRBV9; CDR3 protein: CASSGYRAGYGYTF
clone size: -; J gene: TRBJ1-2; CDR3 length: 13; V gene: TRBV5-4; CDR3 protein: CASSVQSNYGYTF
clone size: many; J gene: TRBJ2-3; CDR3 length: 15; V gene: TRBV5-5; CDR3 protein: CASSPPRELWDTQYF
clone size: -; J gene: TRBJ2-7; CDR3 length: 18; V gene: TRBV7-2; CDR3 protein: CASSSRGGGAGGAYEQYF
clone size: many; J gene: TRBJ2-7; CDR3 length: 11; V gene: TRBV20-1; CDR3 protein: CSARGQGREYF
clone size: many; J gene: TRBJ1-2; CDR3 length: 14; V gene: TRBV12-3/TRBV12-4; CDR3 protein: CASKFPGHSYGYTF
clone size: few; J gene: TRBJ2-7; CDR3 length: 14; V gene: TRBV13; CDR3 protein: CASSETGTPREQYF
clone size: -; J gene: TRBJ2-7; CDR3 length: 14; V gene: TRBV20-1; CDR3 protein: CSARKAARTYEQYF
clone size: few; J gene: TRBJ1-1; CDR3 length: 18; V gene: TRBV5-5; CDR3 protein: CASSRTMDRGRGITEAFF
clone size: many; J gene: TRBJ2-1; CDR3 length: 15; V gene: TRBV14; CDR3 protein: CASSLLGLADNEQFF
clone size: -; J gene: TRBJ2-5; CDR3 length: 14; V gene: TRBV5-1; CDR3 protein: CASSLARGQETQYF
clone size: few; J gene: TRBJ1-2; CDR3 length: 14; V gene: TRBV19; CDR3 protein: CASSTSPGAYGYTF
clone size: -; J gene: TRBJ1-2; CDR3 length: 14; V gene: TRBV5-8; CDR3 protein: CASSTRAVGYGYTF
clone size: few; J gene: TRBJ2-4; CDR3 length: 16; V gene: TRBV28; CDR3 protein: CASSRPGGASKNIQYF
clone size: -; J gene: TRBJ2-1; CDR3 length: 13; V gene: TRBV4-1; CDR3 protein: CASRDQTYNEQFF
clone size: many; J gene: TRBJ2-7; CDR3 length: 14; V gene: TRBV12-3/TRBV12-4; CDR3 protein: CASSLGGLVYEQYF
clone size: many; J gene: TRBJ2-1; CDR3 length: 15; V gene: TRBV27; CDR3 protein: CASSRTGRTYNEQFF
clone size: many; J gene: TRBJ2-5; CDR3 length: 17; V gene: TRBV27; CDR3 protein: CASSSSLGTGAGETQYF
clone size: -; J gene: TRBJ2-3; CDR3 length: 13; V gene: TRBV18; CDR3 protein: CVSSSQGADTQYF
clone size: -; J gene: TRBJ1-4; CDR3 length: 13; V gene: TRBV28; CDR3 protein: CASTRDSNEKLFF
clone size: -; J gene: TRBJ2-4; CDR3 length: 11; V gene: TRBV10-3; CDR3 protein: CAIRDRNIQYF
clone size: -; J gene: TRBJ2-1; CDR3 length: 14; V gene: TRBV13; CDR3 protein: CASKGGNGGVEQFF
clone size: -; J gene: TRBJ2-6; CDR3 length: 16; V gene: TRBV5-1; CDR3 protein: CASSPDRPSGANVLTF
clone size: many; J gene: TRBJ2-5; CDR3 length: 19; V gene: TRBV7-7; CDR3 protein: CASSLFPAARTSGIPTQYF
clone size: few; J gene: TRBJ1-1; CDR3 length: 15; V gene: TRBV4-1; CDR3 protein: CASSQDPLGNTEAFF
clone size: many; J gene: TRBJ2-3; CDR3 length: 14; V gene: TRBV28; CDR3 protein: CASSLPSGRHTQYF
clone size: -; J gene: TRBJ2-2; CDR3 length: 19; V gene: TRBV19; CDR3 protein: CASTPLIGRGGESSGELFF
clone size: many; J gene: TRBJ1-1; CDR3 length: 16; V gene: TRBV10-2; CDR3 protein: CASSEYAATGTAGAFF
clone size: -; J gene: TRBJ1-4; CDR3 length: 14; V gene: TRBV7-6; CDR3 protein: CASSFQGEGEKLFF
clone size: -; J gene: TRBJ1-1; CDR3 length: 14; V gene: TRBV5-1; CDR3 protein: CAGSLQQGNTEAFF
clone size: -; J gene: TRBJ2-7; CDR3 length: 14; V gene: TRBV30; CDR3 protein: CAWSSGQGCHEQYF
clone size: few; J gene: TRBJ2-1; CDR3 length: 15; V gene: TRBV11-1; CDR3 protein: CASSRAGTAYNEQFF
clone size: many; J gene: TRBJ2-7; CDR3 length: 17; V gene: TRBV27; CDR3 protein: CASSREVPGTGGSEQYF
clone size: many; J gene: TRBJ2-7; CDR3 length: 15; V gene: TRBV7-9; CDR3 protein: CASSSGSGSPYEQYF
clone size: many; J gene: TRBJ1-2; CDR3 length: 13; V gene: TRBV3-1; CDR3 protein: CASSQDGNYGYTF
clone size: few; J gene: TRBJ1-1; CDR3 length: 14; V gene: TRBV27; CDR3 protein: CASSSPSLDTEAFF
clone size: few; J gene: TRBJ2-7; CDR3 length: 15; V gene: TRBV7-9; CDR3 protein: CASTDAAASSYEQYF
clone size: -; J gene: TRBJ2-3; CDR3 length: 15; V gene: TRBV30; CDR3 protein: CAWSAAGRFTDTQYF
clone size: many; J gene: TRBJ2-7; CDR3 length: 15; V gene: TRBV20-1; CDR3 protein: CSALDRGRNTYEQYF
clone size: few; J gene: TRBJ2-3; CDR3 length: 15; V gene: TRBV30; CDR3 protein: CAWRRRGQLTDTQYF
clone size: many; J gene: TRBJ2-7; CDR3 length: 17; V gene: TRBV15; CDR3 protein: CATSRDRTSGIPLEQYF
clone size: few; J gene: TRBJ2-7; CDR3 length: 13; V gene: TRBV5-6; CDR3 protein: CASTFDRKNGQYF
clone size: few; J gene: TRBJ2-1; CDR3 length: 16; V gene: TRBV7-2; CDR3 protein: CASSAPGLAAYNEQFF
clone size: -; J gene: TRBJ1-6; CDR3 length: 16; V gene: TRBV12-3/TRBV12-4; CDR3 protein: CASSPRELRLNSPLHF
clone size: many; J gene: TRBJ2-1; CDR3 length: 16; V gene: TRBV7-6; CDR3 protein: CASSRGTSGAYNEQFF
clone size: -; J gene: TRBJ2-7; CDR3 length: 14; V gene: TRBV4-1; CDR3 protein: CASSQVLGGNEQYF
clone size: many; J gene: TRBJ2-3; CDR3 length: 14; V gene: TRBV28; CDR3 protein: CASRIGGDADTQYF
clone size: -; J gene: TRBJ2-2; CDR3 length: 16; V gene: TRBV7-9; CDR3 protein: CASSSLGQGNTGELFF
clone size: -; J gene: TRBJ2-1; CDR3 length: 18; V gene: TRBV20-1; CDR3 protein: CSARARGRTSLSYNEQFF
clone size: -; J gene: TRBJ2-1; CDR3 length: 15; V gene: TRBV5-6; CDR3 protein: CASRTGQSGRNEQFF
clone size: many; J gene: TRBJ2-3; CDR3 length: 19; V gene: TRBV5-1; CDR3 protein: CASSLRTSGSTSATDTQYF
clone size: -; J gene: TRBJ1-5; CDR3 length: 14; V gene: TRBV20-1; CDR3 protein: CSASSGFGNQPQHF
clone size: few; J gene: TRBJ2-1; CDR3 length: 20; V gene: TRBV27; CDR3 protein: CASRPYAGARGYGSYNEQFF